This T cell receptor beta chain was identified in a study of cytomegalovirus exposure and HLA in healthy donors. Generated by immunoSEQ multiplex PCR, the TCRdb table keeps only in-frame clones and is missing some. Of roughly 120,000 clones listed, about 84% are singletons. Germline loops: CDR1 LNHNV, CDR2 YYDKDF (reference sequence). The V end was cut by 0 bases, the J end by 9 bases, with 9 bases between. This CDR3 has 13 amino acids. Donors were drawn from the approximately 110-subject validation cohort, separate from the roughly 700-subject first cohort. Concerning this clone: Its antigen is not identified.

Study-level points and caveats: The authors listed around 150 TCR beta chains as cytomegalovirus-associated.

The source is a young man in good health and CMV-seronegative. The sample comprised PBMCs. The V gene is TRBV15, the J gene TRBJ2-1; D not certain. The CDR3 nucleotides read TGTGCCACCAGCAGAGATCGAGGTCCTGAGCAGTTCTTC. It yields the protein CATSRDRGPEQFF.